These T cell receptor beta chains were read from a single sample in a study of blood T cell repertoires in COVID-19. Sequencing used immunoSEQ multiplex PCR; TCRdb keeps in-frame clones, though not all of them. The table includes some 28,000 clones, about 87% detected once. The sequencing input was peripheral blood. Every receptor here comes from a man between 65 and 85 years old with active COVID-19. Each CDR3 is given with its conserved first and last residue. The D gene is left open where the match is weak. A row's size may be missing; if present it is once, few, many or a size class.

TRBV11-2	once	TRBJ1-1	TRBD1	CASSFQQGAGTEAFF	TGTGCCAGCAGCTTCCAACAGGGGGCTGGCACTGAAGCTTTCTTT
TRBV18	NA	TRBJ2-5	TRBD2	CASSPRSAGGRETQYF	TGTGCCAGCTCACCACGTTCAGCGGGGGGGCGAGAGACCCAGTACTTC
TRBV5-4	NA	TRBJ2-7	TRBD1	CASSSRQGAAHEQYF	TGTGCCAGCAGCTCCCGACAGGGTGCGGCCCACGAGCAGTACTTC
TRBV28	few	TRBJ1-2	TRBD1	CASSLSRTGNYGYTF	TGTGCCAGCAGTTTATCCAGGACAGGGAACTATGGCTACACCTTC
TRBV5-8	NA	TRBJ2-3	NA	CASSPRQASTDTQYF	TGTGCCAGCAGCCCGAGACAGGCGAGCACAGATACGCAGTATTTT
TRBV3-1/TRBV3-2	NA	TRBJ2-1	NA	CASRAVRGNEQFF	TGTGCCAGCAGGGCGGTTCGGGGGAATGAGCAGTTCTTC
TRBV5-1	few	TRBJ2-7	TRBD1	CASSSGQGVSAYEQYF	TGCGCCAGCAGCTCCGGACAGGGAGTTTCGGCCTACGAGCAGTACTTC
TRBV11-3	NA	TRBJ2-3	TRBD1	CASSLPTGGRGTDTQYF	TGTGCCAGCAGCTTACCTACAGGGGGCAGGGGCACAGATACGCAGTATTTT
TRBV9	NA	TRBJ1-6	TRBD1	CASNDRGGSPLHF	TGTGCCAGCAACGACAGGGGAGGATCACCCCTCCACTTT
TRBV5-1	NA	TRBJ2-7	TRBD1	CASSHGQVYEQYF	TGCGCCAGCAGCCACGGACAGGTCTACGAGCAGTACTTC
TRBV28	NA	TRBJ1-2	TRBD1	CASITGGYGYTF	TGTGCCAGCATAACAGGGGGCTATGGCTACACCTTC
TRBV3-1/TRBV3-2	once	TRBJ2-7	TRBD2	CASSQDWAGGPEEQYF	TGTGCCAGCAGCCAAGATTGGGCGGGGGGGCCGGAGGAGCAGTACTTC
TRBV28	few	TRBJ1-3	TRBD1	CASSPGTVLRDTIYF	TGTGCCAGCAGTCCCGGGACAGTTCTTAGGGACACCATATATTTT
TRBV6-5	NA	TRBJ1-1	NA	CASTPGGYGTEAFF	TGTGCCAGCACCCCCGGGGGGTATGGCACTGAAGCTTTCTTT
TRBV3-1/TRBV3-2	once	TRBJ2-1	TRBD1	CASSQGDRGRSVVQFF	TGTGCCAGCAGCCAAGGGGACAGGGGACGATCTGTGGTGCAGTTCTTC
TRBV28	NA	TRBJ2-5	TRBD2	CASSLPSGGQETQYF	TGTGCCAGCAGTTTGCCTAGCGGGGGTCAAGAGACCCAGTACTTC
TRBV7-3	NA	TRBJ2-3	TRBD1	CASSETGSTDTQYF	TGTGCCAGCAGCGAGACAGGGTCAACAGATACGCAGTATTTT
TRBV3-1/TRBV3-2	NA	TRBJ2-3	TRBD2	CASSQDAGDTDTQYF	TGTGCCAGCAGCCAAGATGCGGGGGACACAGATACGCAGTATTTT
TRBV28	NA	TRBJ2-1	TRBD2	CASSPYSGGAVNEQFF	TGTGCCAGCAGTCCCTATAGCGGGGGGGCGGTCAATGAGCAGTTCTTC